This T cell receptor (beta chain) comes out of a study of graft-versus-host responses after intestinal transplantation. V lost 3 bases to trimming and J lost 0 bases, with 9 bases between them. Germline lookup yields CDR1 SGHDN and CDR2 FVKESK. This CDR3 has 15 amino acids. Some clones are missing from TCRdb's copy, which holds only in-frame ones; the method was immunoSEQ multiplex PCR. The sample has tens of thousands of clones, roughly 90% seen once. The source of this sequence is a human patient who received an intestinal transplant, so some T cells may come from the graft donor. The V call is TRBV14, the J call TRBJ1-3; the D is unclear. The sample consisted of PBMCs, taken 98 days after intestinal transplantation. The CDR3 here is CASSHTTTSGNTIYF. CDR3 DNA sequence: TGTGCCAGCAGCCACACGACAACCTCTGGAAACACCATATATTTT.